This T cell receptor (beta chain) was identified during a study of shared clonotypes between healthy human individuals. Healthy adults negative for HIV, lacking recent acute infections or vaccinations, served as donors. CD4+ cell separation produced CD45RA+ naive and CD45RA-negative memory subsets. Study findings and constraints: Sharing across a handful of donors was seen in approximately 5.2% of naive CD4 clonotypes.

With regard to this clone: Antigen specificity is unknown.

This CDR3 has 14 amino acids. Trimming took 5 bases from V and 7 from J, leaving 17 bases between them. Germline V gives CDR1 SGHVS, CDR2 FQNEAQ. Deep level was the assay's run setting. Only in-frame clones appear in the TCRdb table, and some are missing; sequencing was by immunoSEQ multiplex PCR. This table holds hundreds of thousands of clones, under 80% found once. This receptor was identified in a woman aged 25 to 45 in good health. The V call is TRBV7-8, the J call TRBJ2-5; D might be TRBD1 (6 bases). The sample was memory CD4+ T cells sorted from blood. Subset described: CD45RA-negative fraction. For the CDR3, the DNA is TGTGCCAGCAGCATCGACAGGAACGGATGGACCCAGTACTTC. It yields the protein CASSIDRNGWTQYF.